This entry is about one T cell receptor beta chain. The table came from immunoSEQ multiplex PCR; TCRdb's copy has only in-frame clones and leaves some out. The table lists under 550,000 clones, 75% to 95% of them singletons. The data were obtained in a study of Ad26.COV2.S vaccination and SARS-CoV-2 variants. Looking at the study overall: As a participant in COV1001, the donor was in the Ad26.COV2.S trial arm. In the study, Ad26.COV2.S was injected intramuscularly once, or twice 56 days apart.

Germline values: CDR1 SNHLY, CDR2 FYNNEI. Trimming cost V 4 bases and J 5 bases, with 9 bases left between them. The CDR3 covers 13 residues. Treatment defined: some 20 received Ad26.COV2.S at low or high dose, single or two shots; several received placebo; per-sample allocation not given. The samples date from day 63 after the first vaccine or placebo injection. Its platform was an Ad26 vector, and its expressed antigen was Wuhan-strain SARS-CoV-2 spike. The V call is TRBV2, the J call TRBJ2-1; D possibly corresponds to TRBD1 (6 bases). This TCR derives from a person between 18 and 65 years old who received the Ad26.COV2.S COVID-19 vaccine or a placebo. Sequenced material: peripheral blood, taken in a trial of Ad26.COV2.S vaccine versus placebo. The CDR3 nucleotides are TGTGCCAGCAGTGGTCAGGGGCACAATGAGCAGTTCTTC. Its translation: CASSGQGHNEQFF.